Listed below are T cell receptor beta chains from one sample, sequenced in a study of beta chain features in type 1 diabetes. Libraries were prepared by immunoSEQ multiplex PCR; TCRdb keeps only in-frame clonotypes and omits some of them. The profile shows some 290,000 clones, 13% to 15% of them singletons. The material sequenced was naive CD4+ T cells from blood. The source is a man aged 25 to 40 with type 1 diabetes. CDR3s include the opening cysteine and the closing phenylalanine or tryptophan. A D gene is named only where the DNA matches it firmly. The listing skips clone size in some rows; elsewhere it reads once, few, many or a size class.

D gene	J gene	clone size	V gene	CDR3 protein	CDR3 DNA
.	TRBJ1-1	few	TRBV7-2	CASSLRGSRPMNTEAFF	TGTGCCAGCAGCCTAAGGGGCAGCCGACCGATGAACACTGAAGCTTTCTTT
TRBD1	TRBJ1-1	.	TRBV4-1	CASSQPGTAKTEAFF	TGCGCCAGCAGCCAACCCGGGACAGCTAAAACTGAAGCTTTCTTT
TRBD2	TRBJ2-1	few	TRBV5-1	CASSLGLADNEQFF	TGCGCCAGCAGCTTGGGACTAGCGGACAATGAGCAGTTCTTC
.	TRBJ1-1	few	TRBV6-5	CASSSVVRGNTEAFF	TGTGCCAGCAGTTCAGTGGTAAGAGGGAACACTGAAGCTTTCTTT
TRBD2	TRBJ2-7	few	TRBV9	CASSGGTNSYEQYF	TGTGCCAGCAGCGGCGGGACTAACTCCTACGAGCAGTACTTC
.	TRBJ2-1	.	TRBV2	CASSFDNEQFF	TGTGCCAGCAGTTTCGACAATGAGCAGTTCTTC
.	TRBJ1-2	.	TRBV14	CASSQAGYGSGYTF	TGTGCCAGCAGCCAAGCGGGGTATGGATCAGGCTACACCTTC
.	TRBJ2-7	.	TRBV7-3	CASSPTGTGNYEQYF	TGTGCCAGCAGCCCCACCGGGACTGGCAACTACGAGCAGTACTTC
.	TRBJ2-7	many	TRBV29-1	CSVGATSPHEQYF	TGCAGCGTTGGGGCAACTAGCCCCCACGAGCAGTACTTC
TRBD2	TRBJ2-7	.	TRBV4-3	CASSQVAAGGTYEQYF	TGCGCCAGCAGCCAAGTGGCAGCGGGAGGCACCTACGAGCAGTACTTC
TRBD1	TRBJ1-1	few	TRBV6-5	CASSYSDGQGGTEAFF	TGTGCCAGCAGTTACAGCGATGGACAGGGCGGCACTGAAGCTTTCTTT
.	TRBJ1-5	.	TRBV2	CASSAISQNQPQHF	TGTGCCAGCAGTGCAATCTCACAGAATCAGCCCCAGCATTTT
.	TRBJ1-1	few	TRBV10-2	CASSAQGRTEAFF	TGCGCCAGCAGTGCGCAGGGGCGGACTGAAGCTTTCTTT
.	TRBJ2-5	few	TRBV6-5	CASCESETQYF	TGTGCCAGTTGTGAGTCGGAGACCCAGTACTTC
.	TRBJ2-3	few	TRBV5-1	CASSSLLSPDTQYF	TGCGCCAGCAGCTCCCTACTGTCCCCAGATACGCAGTATTTT
TRBD2	TRBJ2-3	few	TRBV7-6	CASSLGLAGVADTQYF	TGTGCCAGCAGCTTAGGGCTAGCGGGAGTGGCAGATACGCAGTATTTT
.	TRBJ2-3	few	TRBV9	CASSAYGEATDTQYF	TGTGCCAGCAGCGCCTACGGGGAGGCCACAGATACGCAGTATTTT
TRBD2	TRBJ2-7	few	TRBV4-2	CASSQDSLAGVYEQYF	TGTGCCAGCAGCCAAGATTCGCTAGCGGGAGTCTACGAGCAGTACTTC
.	TRBJ2-6	.	TRBV29-1	CSVQGSGANVLTF	TGCAGCGTACAGGGCTCTGGGGCCAACGTCCTGACTTTC
TRBD2	TRBJ2-3	few	TRBV5-1	CASRLAGTTDTQYF	TGCGCCAGCAGACTAGCGGGGACCACAGATACGCAGTATTTT
TRBD2	TRBJ2-7	few	TRBV7-9	CASSPRGGGSYEQYF	TGTGCCAGCAGCCCCCGGGGGGGAGGCTCCTACGAGCAGTACTTC
TRBD1	TRBJ1-3	.	TRBV2	CASSGQGVGATIYF	TGTGCCAGCAGTGGCCAGGGGGTAGGAGCCACCATATATTTT
TRBD1	TRBJ1-2	few	TRBV6-4	CASSRQGQGYTF	TGTGCCAGCAGCCGACAGGGGCAAGGCTACACCTTC
.	TRBJ2-5	.	TRBV27	CASSLLSRAGGETQYF	TGTGCCAGCAGTTTATTGTCCCGAGCCGGAGGAGAGACCCAGTACTTC
TRBD1	TRBJ2-4	few	TRBV19	CASSRQGEAKNIQYF	TGTGCCAGTAGTAGACAGGGAGAGGCCAAAAACATTCAGTACTTC
TRBD1	TRBJ1-2	few	TRBV13	CASSLPGQGYGYTF	TGTGCCAGCAGCTTACCGGGACAGGGATATGGCTACACCTTC
.	TRBJ1-1	.	TRBV6-5	CASTATRGNTEAFF	TGTGCCAGCACCGCGACGCGGGGGAACACTGAAGCTTTCTTT
.	TRBJ1-1	few	TRBV6-6	CASSSGWKKTEAFF	TGTGCCAGCAGTTCAGGGTGGAAGAAGACTGAAGCTTTCTTT
TRBD2	TRBJ2-1	few	TRBV30	CAWSSFGLAGYNEQFF	TGTGCCTGGAGTTCGTTTGGACTAGCGGGCTACAATGAGCAGTTCTTC
.	TRBJ1-5	few	TRBV9	CASSVSGVSNQPQHF	TGTGCCAGCAGCGTATCGGGGGTTAGCAATCAGCCCCAGCATTTT
.	TRBJ2-2	.	TRBV9	CASSSTPGGPSTGELFF	TGTGCCAGCAGTTCCACACCCGGGGGACCCAGTACCGGGGAGCTGTTTTTT
TRBD2	TRBJ2-7	.	TRBV27	CASSFGGGRNYEQYF	TGTGCCAGCAGTTTCGGGGGGGGACGTAACTACGAGCAGTACTTC
.	TRBJ2-7	.	TRBV25-1	CASREGLSYEQYF	TGTGCCAGCAGAGAAGGGCTCTCCTACGAGCAGTACTTC
.	TRBJ2-7	few	TRBV28	CASSSPAGFSYEQYF	TGTGCCAGCAGTTCCCCCGCGGGATTCTCCTACGAGCAGTACTTC
TRBD2	TRBJ2-7	.	TRBV27	CASSPLLGGRAHYEQYF	TGTGCCAGCAGTCCCCTCCTGGGCGGGAGGGCCCACTACGAGCAGTACTTC
.	TRBJ2-3	few	TRBV7-9	CASGSTDTQYF	TGTGCCTCGGGAAGCACAGATACGCAGTATTTT
.	TRBJ2-7	.	TRBV15	CATSRVRGSYEQYF	TGTGCCACCAGCAGAGTCAGGGGATCCTACGAGCAGTACTTC
.	TRBJ2-2	.	TRBV5-1	CASSWGQGYTGELFF	TGCGCCAGCAGCTGGGGGCAGGGGTACACCGGGGAGCTGTTTTTT
TRBD2	TRBJ2-2	.	TRBV4-3	CASSQEGRGRDTGELFF	TGCGCCAGCAGCCAAGAAGGGAGGGGTCGTGACACCGGGGAGCTGTTTTTT
TRBD1	TRBJ2-7	.	TRBV7-9	CASSLTGPEQYF	TGTGCCAGCAGCTTGACAGGGCCCGAGCAGTACTTC
TRBD2	TRBJ2-2	.	TRBV5-1	CASSLASGANTGELFF	TGCGCCAGCAGCTTGGCTAGCGGAGCGAACACCGGGGAGCTGTTTTTT
.	TRBJ2-3	few	TRBV4-2	CASSQDLTSTDTQYF	TGTGCCAGCAGCCAAGATCTGACTAGCACAGATACGCAGTATTTT
.	TRBJ2-2	few	TRBV5-1	CASRLIESAGELFF	TGCGCCAGCAGACTAATCGAGTCGGCCGGGGAGCTGTTTTTT
TRBD1	TRBJ2-7	.	TRBV6-5	CASRLPGTGINEQYF	TGTGCCAGCAGGCTCCCAGGGACAGGGATAAACGAGCAGTACTTC
TRBD1	TRBJ2-7	.	TRBV9	CASSVGTGVPYEQYF	TGTGCCAGCAGCGTAGGGACAGGGGTCCCCTACGAGCAGTACTTC
.	TRBJ2-5	.	TRBV30	CAWSVHRNQETQYF	TGTGCCTGGAGTGTTCACAGGAACCAAGAGACCCAGTACTTC
.	TRBJ1-1	.	TRBV6-1	CASRTEIWTEAFF	TGTGCCAGCCGGACAGAAATCTGGACTGAAGCTTTCTTT
.	TRBJ1-1	.	TRBV27	CASGWRANTEAFF	TGTGCCAGCGGATGGAGAGCGAACACTGAAGCTTTCTTT
TRBD2	TRBJ2-1	few	TRBV15	CATSRRGLAENEQFF	TGTGCCACCAGCAGAAGAGGACTAGCGGAGAATGAGCAGTTCTTC
TRBD1	TRBJ2-3	.	TRBV27	CASSYRTGPDTQYF	TGTGCCAGCAGTTACCGGACAGGGCCAGATACGCAGTATTTT
TRBD1	TRBJ2-1	.	TRBV7-3	CASSRTGAYNEQFF	TGTGCCAGCAGCCGGACAGGGGCTTACAATGAGCAGTTCTTC
.	TRBJ1-1	.	TRBV19	CASSLDRTYTEAFF	TGTGCCAGTAGCCTAGACAGGACTTACACTGAAGCTTTCTTT
.	TRBJ2-7	.	TRBV6-5	CASNRGRGSTYEQYF	TGTGCCAGCAATAGGGGCAGGGGCTCAACCTACGAGCAGTACTTC
TRBD2	TRBJ2-4	.	TRBV29-1	CSVEKILAGGNKNIQYF	TGCAGCGTTGAAAAAATACTAGCGGGAGGGAACAAAAACATTCAGTACTTC